Sequencing of this T cell receptor (beta chain) was carried out in a study of T cell responses to AZD1222 COVID-19 vaccine. Overall study findings and caveats: Spike was spanned by vaccine-associated CD4 TCRs, which were dominant at 160-218 and 743-854. Repertoire sampling happened only post peak T cell response.

The table came from immunoSEQ multiplex PCR; TCRdb's copy has only in-frame clones and leaves some out. This table has tens of thousands of clones, over 60% appearing once. From germline, CDR1 is SEHNR and CDR2 FQNEAQ (reference sequence). Trimming shortened V by 4 bases and J by 0 bases, and 10 bases separated the two germline ends. There are 14 residues in the CDR3. About this clone: The antigen is unknown.

This rearrangement joins TRBV7-9 to TRBJ2-7, with TRBD2 as a possible D gene (5 bases). Here the sequenced sample was peripheral blood, taken on day 0 of AZD1222 vaccination. This receptor was identified in an adult in good health. CDR3 in amino acids: CASSSPGNSYEQYF. The CDR3 coding sequence is TGTGCCAGCAGCTCCCCGGGGAACTCCTACGAGCAGTACTTC.